Shown below are 23 T cell receptor beta chains from a single sample sequenced in a study of cytomegalovirus exposure and HLA in healthy donors (dated by TCRdb to about 2017). The library was obtained by the immunoSEQ multiplex PCR assay. A mixture of 60 forward primers for TCR Vbeta segments and 13 reverse primers for TCR Jbeta segments was used in the multiplex PCR. In TCRdb, the immuneACCESS table is reduced to in-frame sequences with V and J assigned. These tables do not hold every clone; where another copy was compared, an unresolved V gene accounts for under half, and the others remain unexplained. Across this sample there are roughly 84,000 clones, with roughly 64% seen only once. The ten largest clonotypes hold around 16% of the sample. Sample: PBMCs. The source is a woman in her forties in good health and CMV-seropositive.

This clone was detected only a few times. This rearrangement joins TRBV15 to TRBJ1-2; perhaps TRBD1 as D (5 bases). V dropped 1 base and J dropped 1 base, with 7 bases sitting between them. The CDR3 runs 14 residues. Germline V gene data show CDR1 as LNHNV and CDR2 as YYDKDF (reference sequence). CDR3 region: CATSRGQLNYGYTF. DNA for the CDR3: TGTGCCACCAGCAGAGGACAGCTTAACTATGGCTACACCTTC.

The rearrangement links TRBV28 to TRBJ2-1; TRBD1 agrees at 8 bases. Trimming took 2 bases from V and 4 from J; bases not matched to a gene: 4. This CDR3 has 15 residues. CDR1 is MDHEN, CDR2 SYDVKM, per germline. The CDR3 here is CASSLDRGFYNEQFF. In DNA, the CDR3 is TGTGCCAGCAGTTTAGACAGGGGTTTTTACAATGAGCAGTTCTTC. Full variable domain (missing parts from reference TRBV28 and TRBJ2-1): DVKVTQSSRYLVKRTGEKVFLECVQDMDHENMFWYRQDPGLGLRLIYFSYDVKMKEKGDIPEGYSVSREKKERFSLILESASTNQTSMYLCASSLDRGFYNEQFFGPGTRLTVL.

This clone turned up a few times. The CDR3 DNA is TGCGCCAGCAGCTTGGTTACAGGTCCAGATACGCAGTATTTT. Its translation is CASSLVTGPDTQYF. The chain employs TRBV5-1 and TRBJ2-3; D may be TRBD1 (5 bases). Trimming removed 0 bases from V and 4 bases from J, with 9 bases in between. CDR3 length: 14 amino acids. CDR1 SGHRS and CDR2 YFSETQ come from the germline V gene.

This chain connects TRBV6-4 to TRBJ2-3; D possibly corresponds to TRBD2 (5 bases). CDR3 length: 16 amino acids. V dropped 2 bases and J dropped 6 bases, with 18 bases sitting between them. The V gene's germline CDR1 is MRHNA and CDR2 SNTAGT. The CDR3 region is CASSDPDRPRRDTQYF. The CDR3 bases are TGTGCCAGCAGTGACCCGGACCGACCCCGGAGGGATACGCAGTATTTT.

This rearrangement joins TRBV4-3 to TRBJ2-7; 14 nucleotides align to TRBD2. Trimming removed 3 bases from V and 6 bases from J; junction bases left unmatched: 4. Germline V gene sequence: CDR1 LGHNA, CDR2 YSLEER. There are 15 residues in the CDR3. The CDR3 loop reads CASSQGTSGRTEQYF. The CDR3 bases are TGCGCCAGCAGCCAGGGGACTAGCGGGAGAACCGAGCAGTACTTC.

This clone was counted once. The V call is TRBV19, the J call TRBJ1-2; possibly TRBD1 for D (6 bases). Germline CDR1 LNHDA, CDR2 SQIVND (reference sequence). The CDR3 runs to 14 residues. Trimming stripped 8 bases from V and 5 bases from J, with 18 bases between. Here the CDR3 DNA reads TGTGCCAGTTCACCACAGGGTAACCGGTATGGCTACACCTTC. It specifies CASSPQGNRYGYTF.

This clone was observed a handful of times. The chain employs TRBV18 and TRBJ2-7; 7 nucleotides line up with TRBD1. With 5 bases clipped from V and 5 bases from J, the junction kept 6 bases outside the gene matches. The CDR3 totals 13 residues. Germline CDR1 reads KGHSH; CDR2 reads LQKENI. CDR3 nucleotides: TGTGCCAGCTCATTCGACAGGGTAGACGAGCAGTACTTC. Encoded protein: CASSFDRVDEQYF.

This clone was detected a few times. The chain couples TRBV28 to TRBJ2-1; TRBD2 agrees at 11 bases. Germline V gives CDR1 MDHEN, CDR2 SYDVKM. The CDR3 is 15 amino acids. The ends lost 5 bases at V and 4 bases at J; junction bases unmatched: 4. CDR3 loop: CASSVRTSGYNEQFF. CDR3 DNA sequence: TGTGCCAGCAGTGTACGGACTAGCGGGTACAATGAGCAGTTCTTC.

This clone was counted a few times. The CDR3 DNA follows: TGTGCCAGCAGCAGAGGGACTAGCGGGAGGCCGGACATTCAGTACTTC. The encoded protein is CASSRGTSGRPDIQYF. The genes are TRBV7-9 and TRBJ2-4; 15 positions match TRBD2. Trimming removed 5 bases from V and 8 bases from J; junction bases left unmatched: 7. Per germline, CDR1 SEHNR and CDR2 FQNEAQ (reference sequence). The CDR3 consists of 16 residues.

This clone has a handful of counts. V and J are TRBV2 and TRBJ2-3, with a possible D match to TRBD2 (6 bases). The V gene's germline CDR1 is SNHLY and CDR2 FYNNEI. The CDR3 consists of 14 residues. V lost 3 bases to trimming and J lost 6 bases, with 13 bases between them. The CDR3 spells CASSDEQAGDTQYF. CDR3 nucleotides: TGTGCCAGCAGTGACGAACAGGCGGGGGATACGCAGTATTTT.

The chain is built from TRBV4-1 and TRBJ1-1; weak D call: TRBD1 (5 bases). The CDR3 totals 20 residues. The germline CDR1 and CDR2 sequences are MGHRA and YSYEKL. Trimming took 7 bases from V and 0 from J, leaving 30 bases between them. CDR3 DNA: TGCGCCAGCAACCCCTGGATGAAGGAGAGACAGAGACTTATGAACACTGAAGCTTTCTTT. As protein: CASNPWMKERQRLMNTEAFF.

This clone has just a few counts. The V and J genes are TRBV9 and TRBJ2-6, with no clear D. The CDR3 runs 13 residues. Germline CDR1 SGDLS, CDR2 YYNGEE. Trimming took 5 bases from V and 1 from J, leaving 4 bases between them. DNA for the CDR3: TGTGCCAGCAGGGCTTCTGGGGCCAACGTCCTGACTTTC. The encoded protein is CASRASGANVLTF.

The chain employs TRBV19 and TRBJ2-1; D may be TRBD1 (6 bases). Germline CDR1 reads LNHDA; CDR2 reads SQIVND (reference sequence). The CDR3 has 17 amino acids. Between the trimmed V and J ends, which lost 7 bases and 4 bases, there was a span of 23 bases. CDR3 sequence reads: CASNPYPTLGQYNEQFF. Here the CDR3 DNA reads TGTGCCAGTAACCCTTACCCGACCCTCGGACAGTACAATGAGCAGTTCTTC. Filled out from reference TRBV19 and TRBJ2-1, the complete variable domain reads DGGITQSPKYLFRKEGQNVTLSCEQNLNHDAMYWYRQDPGQGLRLIYYSQIVNDFQKGDIAEGYSVSREKKESFPLTVTSAQKNPTAFYLCASNPYPTLGQYNEQFFGPGTRLTVL.

The rearrangement uses TRBV28 and TRBJ2-3; D is perhaps TRBD2 (7 bases). Germline values: CDR1 MDHEN, CDR2 SYDVKM. The length of the CDR3 is 15 residues. Trimming removed 10 bases at V and 1 base at J, with 18 bases between. The CDR3 coding sequence is TGTGCCACGTCCGCCGGGGGGCCTGGCACAGATACGCAGTATTTT. Translating gives CATSAGGPGTDTQYF. The whole variable domain, filled in from reference TRBV28 and TRBJ2-3, reads DVKVTQSSRYLVKRTGEKVFLECVQDMDHENMFWYRQDPGLGLRLIYFSYDVKMKEKGDIPEGYSVSREKKERFSLILESASTNQTSMYLCATSAGGPGTDTQYFGPGTRLTVL.

V is TRBV5-1 and J is TRBJ2-5; a weak D match, TRBD2 (5 bases). Germline V CDR1 and CDR2: SGHRS, YFSETQ. This CDR3 region has 15 residues. V dropped 5 bases and J dropped 2 bases, with 16 bases sitting between them. This CDR3 is CASSPTVSGQETQYF. CDR3 nucleotides: TGCGCCAGCAGTCCCACAGTATCGGGACAAGAGACCCAGTACTTC.

The rearrangement joins TRBV7-2 to TRBJ1-4, with D tentatively TRBD1 (5 bases). V lost 5 bases and J 7 bases, leaving 11 bases between the germline ends. CDR1 and CDR2 (germline): SGHTA, FQGNSA. There are 13 residues in the CDR3. The CDR3 coding sequence is TGTGCCAGCAGCCCACAGGTGGGTGAAAAACTGTTTTTT. Its translation is CASSPQVGEKLFF. The whole variable domain, filled in from reference TRBV7-2 and TRBJ1-4, reads GAGVSQSPSNKVTEKGKDVELRCDPISGHTALYWYRQSLGQGLEFLIYFQGNSAPDKSGLPSDRFSAERTGGSVSTLTIQRTQQEDSAVYLCASSPQVGEKLFFGSGTQLSVL.

The rearrangement joins TRBV2 to TRBJ1-5; 9 nucleotides align to TRBD1. Germline V gene data show CDR1 as SNHLY and CDR2 as FYNNEI. The CDR3 has 17 residues. The J segment lost 2 bases and the V segment lost 6 bases, leaving 11 bases of the junction unmatched. The CDR3 protein is CASRSGTGRSGNQPQHF. CDR3 DNA sequence: TGTGCCAGCAGATCAGGGACAGGGAGGAGTGGCAATCAGCCCCAGCATTTT.

The chain employs TRBV6-6 and TRBJ1-1; 10 bases line up with TRBD1. CDR1 MNHNY and CDR2 SVGAGI come from the germline V gene (reference sequence). The CDR3 runs 15 residues. The V segment lost 5 bases and the J segment 5 bases; nucleotides outside the gene matches: 8. CDR3: CASSLTGGAWTEAFF. The CDR3 DNA follows: TGTGCCAGCAGTCTGACAGGGGGCGCGTGGACTGAAGCTTTCTTT.

This chain links TRBV5-4 with TRBJ1-2, with 10 bases lining up with TRBD1. The CDR3 spans 16 residues. The V segment lost 0 bases and the J segment 3 bases; nucleotides outside the gene matches: 5. Germline CDR1 and CDR2: SGHNT and YYREEE (reference sequence). As DNA, the CDR3 is TGTGCCAGCAGCTTGGGGGTGACAGGGGGCGACTATGGCTACACCTTC. Translated: CASSLGVTGGDYGYTF. Full variable domain (rest looked up from reference TRBV5-4 and TRBJ1-2): ETGVTQSPTHLIKTRGQQVTLRCSSQSGHNTVSWYQQALGQGPQFIFQYYREEENGRGNFPPRFSGLQFPNYSSELNVNALELDDSALYLCASSLGVTGGDYGYTFGSGTRLTVV.

The chain uses TRBV11-2 and TRBJ2-3; the D is unclear. V was shortened by 7 bases and J by 1 base, with 9 bases between the two germline ends. The CDR3 contains 13 residues. Per the germline V gene, CDR1 is SGHAT and CDR2 is FQNNGV. CDR3 bases: TGTGCCAGCACCCCCGCGGGCACAGATACGCAGTATTTT. Amino acid sequence: CASTPAGTDTQYF.

V is TRBV19 and J is TRBJ1-5; D remains unclear. This CDR3 contains 16 residues. Germline assignment: CDR1 LNHDA and CDR2 SQIVND (reference sequence). Trimming took off 3 bases at V and 1 base at J, with 13 bases between the two ends. The CDR3 DNA sequence: TGTGCCAGTAGTATCCCCTCTTGGCAGAGCAATCAGCCCCAGCATTTT. Translated: CASSIPSWQSNQPQHF.

The chain recombines TRBV5-6 with TRBJ2-3, with D maybe TRBD2 (7 bases). Trimming removed 5 bases from V and 3 bases from J, with 13 bases in between. CDR3 length equals 14 residues. CDR1 and CDR2 from the germline V gene are SGHDT and YYEEEE. CDR3 nucleotides: TGTGCCAGCAGGGGAGGGGACATTACAGATACGCAGTATTTT. It encodes CASRGGDITDTQYF.

The rearrangement uses TRBV6-1 and TRBJ2-1; TRBD1 might be the D (5 bases). V gave up 0 bases and J gave up 3 bases, with 12 bases separating them. The germline CDR1 and CDR2 sequences are MNHNS and SASEGT. This CDR3 spans 16 amino acids. The CDR3 nucleotides are TGTGCCAGCAGTGAAGCCGACAGAATCCTCTACAATGAGCAGTTCTTC. This codes for CASSEADRILYNEQFF.